One sample yielded the 28 T cell receptor beta chains listed below, sequenced in a study of beta chain features in type 1 diabetes. The authors reverse transcribed all of the isolated RNA, so sequencing captured expressed TCRB transcripts. Sequenced by immunoSEQ multiplex PCR; TCRdb stores in-frame clones only, minus some. The table lists roughly 41,000 clones, about 52% of them singletons. The sequenced sample consisted of central memory CD4+ T cells from blood. The receptors shown here come from a woman aged 18-30 years in good health.

The chain uses TRBV6-1 and TRBJ2-5; D is possibly TRBD2 (5 bases). V dropped 2 bases and J dropped 5 bases, with 18 bases sitting between them. The length of the CDR3 is 16 residues. Germline V CDR1 and CDR2: MNHNS, SASEGT. The CDR3 reads CASSEKARATPETQYF. CDR3 nucleotide sequence: TGTGCCAGCAGTGAAAAGGCGAGGGCCACCCCGGAGACCCAGTACTTC.

This clone was detected only a few times. V and J are TRBV21-1 and TRBJ1-1; no DNA check was done on the table's D call, TRBD1. TRBV21-1 constitutes a pseudogene. The CDR3 runs to 16 residues. In nucleotides, the CDR3 is TGTGCCAGCAGCAAAGCCAACAGGGGACTGAACACTGAAGCTTTCTTT. This sequence encodes CASSKANRGLNTEAFF.

This clone was detected a few times. The CDR3 loop is CASSQGGQGNSEQYF. The CDR3 DNA sequence: TGCGCCAGCAGCCAGGGGGGACAGGGGAACAGCGAGCAGTACTTC. The V gene is TRBV5-1, the J gene TRBJ2-7; 10 nucleotides align to TRBD1. The junction had 10 bases not matched to a gene; V was cut back by 4 bases and J by 6 bases. This CDR3 has 15 residues. Germline CDR1 reads SGHRS; CDR2 reads YFSETQ.

The CDR3 reads CASSLRTSGGYNEQFF. CDR3 nucleotides: TGCGCCAGCAGCCTTAGGACTAGCGGGGGCTACAATGAGCAGTTCTTC. The chain joins TRBV5-1 to TRBJ2-1; 13 bases align to TRBD2. The germline V gene encodes CDR1 SGHRS and CDR2 YFSETQ. The junction had 4 bases not matched to a gene; V was cut back by 4 bases and J by 3 bases. The CDR3 sequence is 16 residues long.

The V gene is TRBV2, the J gene TRBJ2-1; 8 bases are a match to TRBD2. There are 15 residues in the CDR3. Germline CDR1 SNHLY, CDR2 FYNNEI. V was pared by 2 bases and J by 12 bases, with 12 bases of the junction left unmatched. The DNA of the CDR3 is TGTGCCAGCAGTGAACTCGTCCCGGGACTAGGGGGGCAGTTCTTC. It translates to CASSELVPGLGGQFF.

The rearrangement uses TRBV5-6 and TRBJ2-3; tentatively, D is TRBD1 (5 bases). The CDR3 sequence is 16 residues long. Germline V lookup: CDR1 SGHDT, CDR2 YYEEEE. Trimming left V 0 bases short and J 5 bases short, with 16 bases between. The CDR3 sequence: CASSLVGREMRDTQYF. The CDR3 DNA reads TGTGCCAGCAGCTTGGTCGGCAGGGAAATGAGAGATACGCAGTATTTT.

This clone turned up a few times. The chain links TRBV5-6 to TRBJ2-6, with D possibly matching TRBD2 (5 bases). Germline V gene sequence: CDR1 SGHDT, CDR2 YYEEEE. The CDR3 contains 14 residues. Deletions cut 4 bases from V and 4 bases from J, with 9 bases between. The DNA of the CDR3 is TGTGCCAGCAGCCCGAGGGTGGGGGCCAACGTCCTGACTTTC. Protein product: CASSPRVGANVLTF. The full variable domain, rest sourced from reference TRBV5-6 and TRBJ2-6, is DAGVTQSPTHLIKTRGQQVTLRCSPKSGHDTVSWYQQALGQGPQFIFQYYEEEERQRGNFPDRFSGHQFPNYSSELNVNALLLGDSALYLCASSPRVGANVLTFGAGSRLTVL.

This clone was counted only a few times. This chain links TRBV6-1 with TRBJ2-3; 7 nucleotides align to TRBD1. The CDR3 sequence is 16 residues long. J lost 2 bases, V lost 2 bases, and 7 bases had no gene match. The germline V gene has CDR1 MNHNS and CDR2 SASEGT. The CDR3 DNA follows: TGTGCCAGCAGTGAAATACAGGGGCAAAACACAGATACGCAGTATTTT. This codes for CASSEIQGQNTDTQYF.

The chain recombines TRBV7-2 with TRBJ1-1; no clear D. The germline V gene encodes CDR1 SGHTA and CDR2 FQGNSA. The CDR3 sequence is 14 residues long. V shed 1 base and J shed 1 base, with 7 bases lying between them. The CDR3 nucleotides are TGTGCCAGCAGCTTAGTCCCGGGGAACACTGAAGCTTTCTTT. Translated, it gives CASSLVPGNTEAFF.

There are a few counts of this clone. V and J are TRBV11-3 and TRBJ2-2, with D unresolved. CDR3 length equals 13 residues. From germline, CDR1 is SGHNT and CDR2 YENEEA. V was clipped by 0 bases and J by 4 bases, with 3 bases between them. CDR3 loop: CASSLDFTGELFF. The CDR3 DNA reads as TGTGCCAGCAGCTTAGACTTCACCGGGGAGCTGTTTTTT.

This chain uses TRBV6-1 with TRBJ2-1; a weak D match, TRBD2 (6 bases). Per germline, CDR1 MNHNS and CDR2 SASEGT. The CDR3 contains 17 residues. The V gene lost 2 bases and the J gene lost 3 bases, with 17 bases spanning the gap. The CDR3 is CASSEFGGDPGYNEQFF. CDR3 DNA: TGTGCCAGCAGTGAATTCGGCGGGGACCCGGGCTACAATGAGCAGTTCTTC.

This chain joins TRBV2 and TRBJ2-1, with 9 bases fitting TRBD1. After removal of 1 base from V and 7 bases from J, the junction contained 8 bases not matched to a gene. Germline V lookup: CDR1 SNHLY, CDR2 FYNNEI. The CDR3 extends over 16 amino acids. Here the CDR3 reads CASSEGDRVLRNEQFF. CDR3 coding DNA: TGTGCCAGCAGTGAAGGGGACAGGGTTTTAAGGAATGAGCAGTTCTTC.

The chain recombines TRBV30 with TRBJ1-4; D not certain. Looked up from germline, CDR1 is GTSNPN and CDR2 is SVGIG (reference sequence). Trimming stripped 0 bases from V and 8 bases from J, with 16 bases between. The CDR3 loop spans 15 amino acids. CDR3 sequence (DNA): TGTGCCTGGAGTGTACTGGGCCAGATTGGCGAAAAACTGTTTTTT. This encodes CAWSVLGQIGEKLFF.

The chain is built from TRBV20-1 and TRBJ2-5; D gene unclear. Germline V CDR1 and CDR2: DFQATT, SNEGSKA (reference sequence). The germline V and J ends were trimmed by 4 bases and 2 bases, with 5 bases remaining between them. The CDR3 is made up of 11 amino acids. The DNA of the CDR3 is TGCAGTGCTAACTGGCAAGAGACCCAGTACTTC. Amino acids: CSANWQETQYF.

The chain recombines TRBV7-8 with TRBJ1-6; TRBD1 agrees at 9 bases. CDR3 size: 15 residues. In germline, CDR1 is SGHVS, CDR2 FQNEAQ. V lost 6 bases, J lost 8 bases, and 8 bases stayed unmatched. CDR3 in amino acids: CASSSQGAFDSPLHF. CDR3 bases: TGTGCCAGCAGTTCACAGGGGGCCTTCGATTCACCCCTCCACTTT.

This chain joins TRBV7-2 and TRBJ1-1; 7 bases are shared with TRBD1. CDR1 and CDR2 from the germline V gene are SGHTA and FQGNSA. V was pared by 4 bases and J by 0 bases, with 11 bases of the junction left unmatched. This CDR3 comprises 17 residues. The CDR3 region is CASSSAGQTLMNTEAFF. Written as DNA, the CDR3 is TGTGCCAGCAGCTCAGCGGGACAGACACTTATGAACACTGAAGCTTTCTTT.

This clone was counted between two and nine times. The genes are TRBV30 and TRBJ2-7; 7 bases line up with TRBD1. V shed 7 bases, J shed 0 bases, and the junction held 6 bases outside the gene matches. The CDR3 totals 13 residues. Germline CDR1 GTSNPN, CDR2 SVGIG (reference sequence). For the CDR3, the DNA is TGTGCCTCCCGGGACAGTTCCTCCTACGAGCAGTACTTC. Protein product: CASRDSSSYEQYF.

The chain is built from TRBV11-2 and TRBJ2-5, with 8 bases aligning to TRBD1. CDR3 length: 15 residues. V was clipped by 0 bases and J by 5 bases; unmatched bases: 5. Germline V gene sequence: CDR1 SGHAT, CDR2 FQNNGV. The CDR3 reads CASSLDGSGGETQYF. DNA for the CDR3: TGTGCCAGCAGCTTAGATGGGTCAGGGGGCGAGACCCAGTACTTC.

The rearrangement links TRBV18 to TRBJ1-1; weak D call: TRBD1 (6 bases). Germline CDR1 KGHSH, CDR2 LQKENI. Trimming pared 3 bases from V and 2 bases from J, leaving 16 bases between. The CDR3 runs to 16 residues. CDR3 in amino acids: CASSPIGQMSNTEAFF. The CDR3 nucleotides read TGTGCCAGCTCACCCATAGGACAGATGAGCAACACTGAAGCTTTCTTT.

There are a few counts of this clone. This chain joins TRBV2 and TRBJ1-2, with D possibly being TRBD1 (5 bases). V shed 10 bases and J shed 2 bases, with 14 bases lying between them. The CDR3 is 13 amino acids. Germline CDR1 reads SNHLY; CDR2 reads FYNNEI. The CDR3 loop is CATHGGNNYGYTF. CDR3 nucleotide sequence: TGTGCCACCCACGGGGGGAACAACTATGGCTACACCTTC.

The gene calls are TRBV6-5 and TRBJ1-5; D may be TRBD1 (5 bases). V lost 4 bases to trimming and J lost 5 bases, with 12 bases between them. The V gene's germline CDR1 is MNHEY and CDR2 SVGAGI. The CDR3 is 14 amino acids. The CDR3: CASSSQGIDQPQHF. Here the CDR3 DNA reads TGTGCCAGCAGTTCTCAGGGAATCGATCAGCCCCAGCATTTT.

The V gene is TRBV5-1, the J gene TRBJ2-3; tentative D call: TRBD1 (6 bases). The CDR3 has 15 residues. V lost 4 bases, J lost 0 bases, and 12 bases lay in between. Germline V gene sequence: CDR1 SGHRS, CDR2 YFSETQ. This chain's CDR3 is CASSLTGTSTDTQYF. As DNA, the CDR3 is TGCGCCAGCAGCCTTACCGGGACAAGCACAGATACGCAGTATTTT. Based on the CDR3 plus reference TRBV5-1 and TRBJ2-3, the full variable domain is KAGVTQTPRYLIKTRGQQVTLSCSPISGHRSVSWYQQTPGQGLQFLFEYFSETQRNKGNFPGRFSGRQFSNSRSEMNVSTLELGDSALYLCASSLTGTSTDTQYFGPGTRLTVL.

The chain uses TRBV5-5 and TRBJ1-4; no firm D call. This CDR3 contains 16 residues. The V end lost 5 bases, the J end lost 0 bases, and 14 bases lay between the germline ends. Germline V gene sequence: CDR1 SGHKS, CDR2 YYEKEE (reference sequence). This chain's CDR3 is CASRLVGGTTNEKLFF. The CDR3 region has the DNA TGTGCCAGCAGACTCGTCGGAGGAACAACTAATGAAAAACTGTTTTTT.

As regards this clone: Other DNA sequences in the sample encode the same CDR3. CDR3 DNA sequence: TGTGCCAGCAGCCCCGCAGGGGGCAACTATGGCTACACCTTC. It codes for CASSPAGGNYGYTF. The chain has TRBV7-8 and TRBJ1-2, with 8 positions matching TRBD1. V shed 5 bases and J 2 bases; nucleotides not matched to a gene: 4. CDR3 length: 14 residues. Germline-derived CDR1 and CDR2 are SGHVS and FQNEAQ.

The chain is built from TRBV5-1 and TRBJ2-1; D remains ambiguous. V lost 5 bases and J 8 bases, leaving 14 bases between the germline ends. CDR1 and CDR2 (germline): SGHRS, YFSETQ. The CDR3 is 13 amino acids. CDR3 sequence (DNA): TGCGCCAGCAGTTTCCAGGATTCGGATGAGCAGTTCTTC. Residues: CASSFQDSDEQFF.

The chain carries TRBV25-1 and TRBJ1-2; D unclear. The V gene lost 4 bases and the J gene lost 8 bases, with 17 bases spanning the gap. The CDR3 length is 14 residues. Per the germline V gene, CDR1 is MGHDK and CDR2 is SYGVNS. CDR3 in amino acids: CASSGIGGFGGYTF. CDR3 DNA sequence: TGTGCCAGCAGTGGGATTGGAGGTTTCGGGGGCTACACCTTC.

The V gene is TRBV2, the J gene TRBJ1-4; 9 bases line up with TRBD1. Trimming cost V 5 bases and J 3 bases; bases outside gene matches: 4. The CDR3 has 15 residues. Germline V gene sequence: CDR1 SNHLY, CDR2 FYNNEI. Here the CDR3 DNA reads TGTGCCAGCAGTCGACAGGGGGTGTCTAATGAAAAACTGTTTTTT. Translating it yields CASSRQGVSNEKLFF.

This clone turned up a few times. The chain combines TRBV27 with TRBJ2-3; 10 bases map to TRBD1. V trimming: 5 bases; J trimming: 4 bases; junction bases outside the gene matches: 3. Looked up from germline, CDR1 is MNHEY and CDR2 is SMNVEV (reference sequence). The CDR3 consists of 14 residues. CDR3 sequence (DNA): TGTGCCAGCAGTCGGACAGGGGGGTCAGATACGCAGTATTTT. Amino acid sequence: CASSRTGGSDTQYF.